Given below is one TCR beta chain in context. What it binds is not known. The entry originates in a study of identical twins. Study-wide points: Beta out-of-frame sequences showed weaker excess sharing between twins. Invariant MAIT and iNKT cells may have partly biased zero-insertion analyses.

The V gene's germline CDR1 is LGHDT and CDR2 YNNKEL (reference sequence). The CDR3 is made up of 11 amino acids. Trimming took off 2 bases at V and 12 bases at J, with 8 bases between the two ends. cDNA molecules carried unique molecular identifiers, and template switching added a universal primer site. MiXCR, applied by TCRdb to the 5' RACE reads, yields one record per CDR3 protein. Of 1.5 million to 2 million distinct CDR3 sequences in the sample, less than 35% were seen once. The chain employs TRBV3-1 and TRBJ2-1; TRBD2 is a possible D gene (5 bases). Sample: cord blood. This sequence was found in a newborn girl in good health. The CDR3 loop reads CASSQTSGQFF. CDR3 sequence (DNA): TGTGCCAGCAGCCAAACTAGTGGGCAGTTCTTC.